The clone carrying this T cell receptor (beta chain) was counted only a few times. Its antigen is as yet unknown. The CDR3 length is 15 residues. With 1 base removed from V and 0 bases from J, the gap between germline ends came to 10 bases. Germline V gene data show CDR1 as MNHNS and CDR2 as SASEGT. TCRdb keeps only in-frame clones here, not all; method: immunoSEQ multiplex PCR. The sample has under 35,000 clones; approximately 73% are singletons. This sample was taken from a study of STAT5B mutations in CD4+ large granular lymphocyte leukemia. Broader study findings: Top patient clones used TRBV06 genes more often: 8/27 versus 2/35 in controls. Main leukemic clonotypes were patient-specific, but around 25% appeared at low frequency elsewhere.

The source is a human donor in good health. This sequence joins TRBV6-1 and TRBJ2-7; D remains ambiguous. What was sequenced was CD4+ T cells from blood buffy coats. CDR3 DNA: TGTGCCAGCAGTGAAGGGAATAACCCCTCCTACGAGCAGTACTTC. This translates into CASSEGNNPSYEQYF.